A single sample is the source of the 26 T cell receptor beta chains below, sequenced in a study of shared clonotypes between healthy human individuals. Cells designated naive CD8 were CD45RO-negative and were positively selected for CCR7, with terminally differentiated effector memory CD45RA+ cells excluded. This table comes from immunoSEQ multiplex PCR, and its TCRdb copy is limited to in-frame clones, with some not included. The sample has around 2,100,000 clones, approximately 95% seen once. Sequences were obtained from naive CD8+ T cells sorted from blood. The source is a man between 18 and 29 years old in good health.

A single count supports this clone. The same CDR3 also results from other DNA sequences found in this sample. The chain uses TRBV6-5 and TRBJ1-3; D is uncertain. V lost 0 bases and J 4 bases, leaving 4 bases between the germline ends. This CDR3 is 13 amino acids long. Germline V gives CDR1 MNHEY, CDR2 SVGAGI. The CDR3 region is CASSYSNGNTIYF. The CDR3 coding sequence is TGTGCCAGCAGTTACTCGAACGGAAACACCATATATTTT.

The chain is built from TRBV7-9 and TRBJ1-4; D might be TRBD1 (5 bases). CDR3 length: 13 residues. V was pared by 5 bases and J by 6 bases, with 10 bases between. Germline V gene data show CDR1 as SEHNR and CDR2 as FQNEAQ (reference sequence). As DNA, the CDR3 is TGTGCCAGCAGCCGGGGGTTAGATGAAAAACTGTTTTTT. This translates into CASSRGLDEKLFF.

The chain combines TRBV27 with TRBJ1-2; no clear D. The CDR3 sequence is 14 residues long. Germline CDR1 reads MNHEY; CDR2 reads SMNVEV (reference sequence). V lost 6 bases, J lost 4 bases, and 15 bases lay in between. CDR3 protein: CASSSRISSYGYTF. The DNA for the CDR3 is TGTGCCAGCAGCTCACGGATTTCTAGCTATGGCTACACCTTC.

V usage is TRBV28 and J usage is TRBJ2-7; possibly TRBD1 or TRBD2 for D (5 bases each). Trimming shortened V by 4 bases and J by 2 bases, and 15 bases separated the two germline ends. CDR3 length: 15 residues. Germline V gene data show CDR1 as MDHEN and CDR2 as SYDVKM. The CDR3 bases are TGTGCCAGCAGTTCACCCGGGGCCTCGGCCTACGAGCAGTACTTC. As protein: CASSSPGASAYEQYF.

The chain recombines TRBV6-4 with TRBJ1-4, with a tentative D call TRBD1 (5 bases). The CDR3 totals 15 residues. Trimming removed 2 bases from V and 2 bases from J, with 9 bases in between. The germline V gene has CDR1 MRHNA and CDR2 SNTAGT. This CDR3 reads CASSDGWGTNEKLFF. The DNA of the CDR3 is TGTGCCAGCAGTGACGGTTGGGGGACTAATGAAAAACTGTTTTTT.

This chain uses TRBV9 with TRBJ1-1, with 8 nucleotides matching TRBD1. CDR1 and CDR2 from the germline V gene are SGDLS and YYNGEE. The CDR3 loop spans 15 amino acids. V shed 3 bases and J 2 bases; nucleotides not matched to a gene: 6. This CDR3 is CASSGSGQGNTEAFF. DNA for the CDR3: TGTGCCAGCAGCGGATCTGGACAGGGTAACACTGAAGCTTTCTTT.

DNA for the CDR3: TGTGCCTGGAGTCATATTTCGAACACCGGGGAGCTGTTTTTT. This gives the protein CAWSHISNTGELFF. J is TRBJ2-2 and V is TRBV30, with D unresolved. Between the trimmed V and J ends, which lost 2 bases and 0 bases, there was a span of 7 bases. The V gene's germline CDR1 is GTSNPN and CDR2 SVGIG (reference sequence). The CDR3 runs to 14 residues.

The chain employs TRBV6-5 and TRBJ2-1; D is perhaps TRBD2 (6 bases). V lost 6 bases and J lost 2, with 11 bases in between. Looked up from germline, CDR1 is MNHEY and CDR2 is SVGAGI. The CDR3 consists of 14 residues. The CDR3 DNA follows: TGTGCCAGCAGGGGCGGGGCCCCCTACAATGAGCAGTTCTTC. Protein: CASRGGAPYNEQFF.

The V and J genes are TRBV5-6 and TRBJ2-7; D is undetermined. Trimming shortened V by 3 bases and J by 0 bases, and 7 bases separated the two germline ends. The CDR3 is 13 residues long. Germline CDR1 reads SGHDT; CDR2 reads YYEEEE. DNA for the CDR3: TGTGCCAGCAGCTCGACTTACTCCTACGAGCAGTACTTC. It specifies CASSSTYSYEQYF.

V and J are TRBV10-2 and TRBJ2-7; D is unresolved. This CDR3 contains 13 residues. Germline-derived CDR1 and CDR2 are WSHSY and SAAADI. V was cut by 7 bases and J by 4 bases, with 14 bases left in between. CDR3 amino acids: CASNGLGGYEQYF. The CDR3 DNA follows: TGCGCCAGCAACGGATTGGGTGGATACGAGCAGTACTTC.

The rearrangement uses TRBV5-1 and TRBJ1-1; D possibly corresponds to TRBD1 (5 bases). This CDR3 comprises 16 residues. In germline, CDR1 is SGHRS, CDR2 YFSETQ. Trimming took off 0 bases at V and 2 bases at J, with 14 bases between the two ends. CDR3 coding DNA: TGCGCCAGCAGCTTGGGTACCGGGACCTTCAACACTGAAGCTTTCTTT. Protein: CASSLGTGTFNTEAFF.

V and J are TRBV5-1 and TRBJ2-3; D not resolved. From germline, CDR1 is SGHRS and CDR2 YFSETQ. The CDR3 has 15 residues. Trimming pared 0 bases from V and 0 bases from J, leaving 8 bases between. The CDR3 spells CASSLGATSTDTQYF. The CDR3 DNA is TGCGCCAGCAGCTTGGGAGCGACTAGCACAGATACGCAGTATTTT.

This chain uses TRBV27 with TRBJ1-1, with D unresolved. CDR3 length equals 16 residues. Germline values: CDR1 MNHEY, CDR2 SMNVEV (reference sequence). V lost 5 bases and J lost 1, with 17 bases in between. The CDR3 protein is CASSPLSRVGNTEAFF. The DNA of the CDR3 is TGTGCCAGCAGTCCCCTTTCCCGGGTCGGGAACACTGAAGCTTTCTTT.

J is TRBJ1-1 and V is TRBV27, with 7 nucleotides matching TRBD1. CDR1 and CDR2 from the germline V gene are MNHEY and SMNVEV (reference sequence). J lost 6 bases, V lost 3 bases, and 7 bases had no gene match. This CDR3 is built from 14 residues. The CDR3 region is CASSFTGVLSEAFF. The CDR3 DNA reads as TGTGCCAGCAGTTTTACAGGGGTGCTCTCTGAAGCTTTCTTT.

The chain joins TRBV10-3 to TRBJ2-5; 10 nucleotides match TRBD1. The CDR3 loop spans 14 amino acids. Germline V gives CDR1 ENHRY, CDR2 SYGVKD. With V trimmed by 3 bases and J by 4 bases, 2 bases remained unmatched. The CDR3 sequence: CAISDDRGPETQYF. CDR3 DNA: TGTGCCATCAGTGACGACAGGGGGCCAGAGACCCAGTACTTC.

The DNA for the CDR3 is TGCAGCGCAACCTTCAGGGGAGAAGGCAATCAGCCCCAGCATTTT. Translation: CSATFRGEGNQPQHF. This chain connects TRBV29-1 to TRBJ1-5, with D possibly TRBD1 on 6 matching bases. The CDR3 is 15 residues long. The ends were cut back, 7 bases at V and 2 bases at J, with 18 bases in the middle. Germline V gives CDR1 SQVTM, CDR2 ANQGSEA.

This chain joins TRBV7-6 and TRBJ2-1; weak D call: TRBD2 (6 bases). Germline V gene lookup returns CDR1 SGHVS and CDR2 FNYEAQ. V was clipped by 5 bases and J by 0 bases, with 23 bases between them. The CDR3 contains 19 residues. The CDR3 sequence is CASSPLRGDVSSSYNEQFF. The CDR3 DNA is TGTGCCAGCAGCCCCCTACGCGGGGATGTCTCGAGCTCCTACAATGAGCAGTTCTTC. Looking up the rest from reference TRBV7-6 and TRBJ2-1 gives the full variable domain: GAGVSQSPRYKVTKRGQDVALRCDPISGHVSLYWYRQALGQGPEFLTYFNYEAQQDKSGLPNDRFSAERPEGSISTLTIQRTEQRDSAMYRCASSPLRGDVSSSYNEQFFGPGTRLTVL.

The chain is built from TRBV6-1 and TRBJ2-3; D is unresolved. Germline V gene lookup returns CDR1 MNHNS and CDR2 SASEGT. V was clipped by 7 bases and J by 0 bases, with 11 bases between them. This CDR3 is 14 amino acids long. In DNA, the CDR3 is TGTGCCAGCAACGAGATAACAAGCACAGATACGCAGTATTTT. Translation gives CASNEITSTDTQYF.

The CDR3 reads CASSELQQSYEQYF. The CDR3 nucleotides are TGTGCCAGCAGTGAACTACAGCAATCCTACGAGCAGTACTTC. The genes are TRBV6-1 and TRBJ2-7; D is ambiguous. CDR1 is MNHNS, CDR2 SASEGT, per germline. The CDR3 extends over 14 amino acids. The V and J ends lost 2 bases and 1 base respectively, with 9 bases between them.

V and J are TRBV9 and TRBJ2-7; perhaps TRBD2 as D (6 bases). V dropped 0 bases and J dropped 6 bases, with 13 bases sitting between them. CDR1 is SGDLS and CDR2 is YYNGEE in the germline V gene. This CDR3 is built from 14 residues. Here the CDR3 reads CASSVAGSNGEQYF. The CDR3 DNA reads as TGTGCCAGCAGCGTAGCCGGGAGTAATGGCGAGCAGTACTTC.

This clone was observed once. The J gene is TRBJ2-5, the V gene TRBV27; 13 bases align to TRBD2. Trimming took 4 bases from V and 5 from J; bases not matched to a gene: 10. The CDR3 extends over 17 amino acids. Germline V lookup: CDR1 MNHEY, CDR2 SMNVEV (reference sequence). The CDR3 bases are TGTGCCAGCAGTTCCCATCTACTAGCGGGGGGGCCGGAGACCCAGTACTTC. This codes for CASSSHLLAGGPETQYF.

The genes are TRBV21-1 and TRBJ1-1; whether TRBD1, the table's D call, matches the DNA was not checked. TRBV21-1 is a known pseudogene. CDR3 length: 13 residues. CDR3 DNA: TGTGCCAGCAGCAAAGGGGGGCAGGAGGAAGCTTTCTTT. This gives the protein CASSKGGQEEAFF.

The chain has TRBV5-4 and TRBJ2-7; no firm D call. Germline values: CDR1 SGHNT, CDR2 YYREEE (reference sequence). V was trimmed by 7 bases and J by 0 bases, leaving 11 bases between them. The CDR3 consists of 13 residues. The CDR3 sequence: CASLNWTSYEQYF. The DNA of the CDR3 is TGTGCCAGCCTGAACTGGACCTCCTACGAGCAGTACTTC.

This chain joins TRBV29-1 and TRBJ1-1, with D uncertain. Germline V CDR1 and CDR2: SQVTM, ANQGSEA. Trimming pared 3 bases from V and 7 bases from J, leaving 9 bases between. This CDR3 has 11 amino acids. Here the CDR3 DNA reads TGCAGCGTTGATTGGGCTGGTGAAGCTTTCTTT. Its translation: CSVDWAGEAFF.

The CDR3 loop is CASSLRSGAHSPLHF. Written as DNA, the CDR3 is TGTGCCAGCAGTTTAAGGTCGGGGGCGCATTCACCCCTCCACTTT. The V call is TRBV27, the J call TRBJ1-6, with D maybe TRBD1 (6 bases). The CDR3 extends over 15 amino acids. V was trimmed by 2 bases and J by 8 bases, leaving 13 bases between them. Germline V gene data show CDR1 as MNHEY and CDR2 as SMNVEV (reference sequence).

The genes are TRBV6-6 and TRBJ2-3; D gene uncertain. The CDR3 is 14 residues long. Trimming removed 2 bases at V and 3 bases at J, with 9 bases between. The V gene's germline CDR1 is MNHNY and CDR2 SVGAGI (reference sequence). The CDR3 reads CASSYGIGTDTQYF. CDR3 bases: TGTGCCAGCAGTTACGGCATTGGTACAGATACGCAGTATTTT.